Listed here are 5 T cell receptor beta chains from one sample, sequenced in a study of blood T cell repertoires in COVID-19. Data came from immunoSEQ multiplex PCR; TCRdb stores just in-frame clones and leaves some out. This sample has some 120,000 clones, with 85% to 90% found just once. The sample taken for sequencing was peripheral blood. The receptors derive from a woman aged 45-65 years with acute or convalescent COVID-19.

The chain couples TRBV7-9 to TRBJ1-2, with 10 bases identical to TRBD1. CDR3 length: 16 residues. From germline, CDR1 is SEHNR and CDR2 FQNEAQ (reference sequence). V lost 5 bases, J lost 4 bases, and 10 bases stayed unmatched. This chain's CDR3 is CASSQGDRGSSYGYTF. CDR3 bases: TGTGCCAGCAGCCAAGGGGACAGGGGAAGTTCCTATGGCTACACCTTC.

The genes are TRBV2 and TRBJ2-3, with TRBD2 matching 11 bases. The ends lost 4 bases at V and 6 bases at J; junction bases unmatched: 3. CDR1 SNHLY and CDR2 FYNNEI come from the germline V gene. The CDR3 is 14 residues long. The CDR3 protein is CASSGSGGADTQYF. CDR3 DNA sequence: TGTGCCAGCAGTGGTAGCGGGGGGGCCGATACGCAGTATTTT.

The chain links TRBV19 to TRBJ1-5, with a possible D match to TRBD1 (5 bases). CDR3 size: 13 residues. From germline, CDR1 is LNHDA and CDR2 SQIVND (reference sequence). V gave up 5 bases and J gave up 3 bases, with 8 bases separating them. The CDR3 nucleotides read TGTGCCAGTAGTCCCAGGGCCAATCAGCCCCAGCATTTT. Encoded protein: CASSPRANQPQHF.

This clone has a single count. The chain recombines TRBV7-9 with TRBJ2-7, with 7 bases matching TRBD2. The germline gives CDR1 SEHNR, CDR2 FQNEAQ (reference sequence). Trimming took 5 bases from V and 2 from J; bases not matched to a gene: 9. This CDR3 contains 15 residues. The CDR3, as DNA: TGTGCCAGCAGCCTAGGGGAGGGATCCCCCTACGAGCAGTACTTC. Translated: CASSLGEGSPYEQYF. The full variable domain, in which reference TRBV7-9 and TRBJ2-7 provide the parts outside the CDR3, is DTGVSQNPRHKITKRGQNVTFRCDPISEHNRLYWYRQTLGQGPEFLTYFQNEAQLEKSRLLSDRFSAERPKGSFSTLEIQRTEQGDSAMYLCASSLGEGSPYEQYFGPGTRLTVT.

The chain combines TRBV6-5 with TRBJ1-2; D gene unclear. The CDR3 length is 13 residues. The germline CDR1 and CDR2 sequences are MNHEY and SVGAGI. Trimming took 4 bases from V and 8 from J, leaving 14 bases between them. In DNA form, the CDR3 reads TGTGCCAGCAGTTCAGACCGGGCGGGGGGCTACACCTTC. This gives the protein CASSSDRAGGYTF.